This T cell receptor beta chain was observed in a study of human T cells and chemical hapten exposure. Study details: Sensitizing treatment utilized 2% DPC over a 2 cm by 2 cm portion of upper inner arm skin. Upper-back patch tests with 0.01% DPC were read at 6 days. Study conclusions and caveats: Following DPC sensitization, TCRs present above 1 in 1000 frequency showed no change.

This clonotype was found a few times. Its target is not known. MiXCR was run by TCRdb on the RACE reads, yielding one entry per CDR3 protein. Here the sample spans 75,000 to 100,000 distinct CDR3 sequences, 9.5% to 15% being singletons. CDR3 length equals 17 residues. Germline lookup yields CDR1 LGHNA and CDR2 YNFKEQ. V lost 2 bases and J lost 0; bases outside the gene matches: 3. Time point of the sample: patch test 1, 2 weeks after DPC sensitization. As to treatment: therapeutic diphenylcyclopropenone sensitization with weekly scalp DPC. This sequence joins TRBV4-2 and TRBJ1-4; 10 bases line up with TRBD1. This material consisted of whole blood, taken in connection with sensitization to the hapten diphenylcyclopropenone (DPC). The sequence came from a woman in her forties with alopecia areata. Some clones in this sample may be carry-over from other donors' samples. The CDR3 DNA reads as TGTGCCAGCAGCCAACAGACAGGGGGCGCAACTAATGAAAAACTGTTTTTT. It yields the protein CASSQQTGGATNEKLFF.